This TCR beta chain was observed in a study of T cells in Graves' hyperthyroidism and ophthalmopathy (dated 2019 in TCRdb). The study in broad terms: Peripheral blood was sampled at the time of initial diagnosis, prior to any treatment. A discovery cohort of about 95 patients, about 40 with Graves' ophthalmopathy and 55 to 65 with stable Graves' hyperthyroidism, was used to find distinguishing TCR V-J signatures. Prospective prediction of ophthalmopathy was tested in an independent validation cohort consisting of about 20 hyperthyroidism patients and approximately 16 patients who later progressed to ophthalmopathy. The 75 to 100 discovery patients were randomly split 7:3 into training and test sets. The study also compared thyroid tissue and blood T-cell repertoires from about six Graves' hyperthyroidism patients. Following sampling, methimazole starting at 30 mg daily was given to hyperthyroidism patients, and high-dose intravenous methylprednisolone was given to ophthalmopathy patients. According to the paper, TCR Vbeta CDR3 sequencing was carried out on some 130 peripheral blood samples, which came from some 41 ophthalmopathy, around 74 hyperthyroidism and roughly 17 progressor patients. Results and caveats for the whole study, not just this receptor: In cross-validation, a model built on a 13 V-J signature told ophthalmopathy apart from stable hyperthyroidism with approximately 90% sensitivity and 81% to 82% specificity, and in testing the same model reached 80%/75%. Sample size was not statistically predetermined, and investigators were not blinded to group allocation. In validation, the model predicted progression to ophthalmopathy with roughly 66% sensitivity and 72% to 85% specificity, a median of around six months before onset. Most expanded thyroid clonotypes (frequency above 0.001) were also detected in blood, suggesting blood repertoires may reflect thyroid immune responses.

This clonotype has ten or more counts. The antigen it recognizes is unknown. Per-base quality was not reported, and no clone a single base away is much larger than it. The hyperthyroidism patients were between 18 and 65 years old and newly diagnosed, with a disease duration of less than 2 months. The study excluded patients with uncontrolled infections, other autoimmune diseases, pregnancy or lactation. Diagnoses were based on clinical symptoms, serum thyroxine and TRAb, thyroid ultrasound and orbital computed tomography. Blood from progressor patients was drawn when they were first diagnosed with hyperthyroidism, before any ophthalmopathy symptoms appeared. PBMCs were isolated from about 9.1 ml of fresh peripheral blood by Ficoll-Paque density gradient centrifugation. Progressor patients were defined as those initially diagnosed with Graves' hyperthyroidism in whom ophthalmopathy developed during follow-up. Trizol reagent was used to extract total RNA, and RNA quality was then checked on an Agilent 2100 Bioanalyzer.

TCR beta CDR3 regions were amplified from RNA transcripts. For the first round of RT-PCR on the TCR CDR3, the HTBI primer set was used together with the Qiagen OneStep RT-PCR kit. A second multiplex PCR round built the libraries, followed by size selection and purification. Libraries were sequenced paired-end with 100 bp reads on an Illumina HiSeq2000. In the paper's pipeline: SOAPnuke was used to process the raw data, removing reads that contained adapters or uncalled bases, had a mean Phred below 15, or lacked an exact match to the constant primer or identifier. COPE v1.2.5 was used to merge high-quality paired reads, and clonotypes were defined as unique nucleotide sequences. MiTCR v1.1 was used to align the clonotypes against IMGT TRBV, TRBD and TRBJ reference segments. Only V-J combinations with frequency above 0.0001, covering about 99% of repertoires, were analysed. A TCS score was defined as the ratio between F50 (clonal expansion) and ExV (chaos), using BLOSUM62-based TCRdist between CDR3 peptides within each V-J. Welch's t-statistics and random forest reduced 500 to 650 V-J features to fewer than 15, which were used in a naive Bayes classifier (R e1071). Using fastp at Q25 and MiXCR, TCRdb reprocessed the public reads and kept productive beta chains. Each entry is one CDR3 protein sequence, shown with its most common DNA and genes. TCRdb, not the authors, supplied the V and J calls. Recorded for this sample are under 750,000 distinct CDR3 sequences; under 20% of them occurred a single time. The biggest ten clones account for 16% of the sample.

Unmatched junction bases come to 5, with V trimmed by 3 bases and J by 4 bases. The CDR3, cysteine through phenylalanine, is 14 amino acids long. Left in the record is the CDR3 DNA by itself, 42 bases read in frame from the first base. According to the germline V gene (reference sequence), CDR1 reads SEHNR and CDR2 reads FQNEAQ. Sequenced: blood. This receptor was identified in a woman in her forties or fifties with Graves' hyperthyroidism that later progressed to Graves' ophthalmopathy. The rearranged segments are TRBV7-9 and TRBJ1-2, with 7 middle bases fitting TRBD1. The CDR3 here reads CASSLDRDSYGYTF. Here is the DNA: TGTGCCAGCAGCTTGGACCGGGACAGCTATGGCTACACCTTC.